One sample yielded the 22 T cell receptor beta chains listed below, sequenced in a study of OX40 agonist ivuxolimab in advanced cancers. Some clones are missing from TCRdb's copy, which holds only in-frame ones; the method was immunoSEQ multiplex PCR. This table holds approximately 65,000 clones, around four fifths found once. The sample here was CD4+ or CD8+ T cells sorted from blood, taken in a trial of the OX40 agonist ivuxolimab. Source of these receptors: an adult with an advanced solid tumor such as melanoma, head and neck, liver or kidney cancer.

The rearrangement uses TRBV20-1 and TRBJ2-7; D gene unclear. The CDR3 has 11 amino acids. Trimming pared 3 bases from V and 4 bases from J, leaving 7 bases between. The germline gives CDR1 DFQATT, CDR2 SNEGSKA (reference sequence). The DNA for the CDR3 is TGCAGTGCTAGGCCGACATACGAGCAGTACTTC. This gives the protein CSARPTYEQYF.

The V call is TRBV12-2, the J call TRBJ2-1; the table's D call of TRBD2 was not tested on the DNA. TRBV12-2 is flagged as a pseudogene. The CDR3 has 19 amino acids. The CDR3: CASRLLTSGGQRSYNEQFF. The DNA of the CDR3 is TGTGCAAGTCGCTTACTGACTAGCGGGGGGCAAAGGTCCTACAATGAGCAGTTCTTC.

The chain has TRBV27 and TRBJ1-2; TRBD1 matches at 9 bases. The junction had 9 bases not matched to a gene; V was cut back by 6 bases and J by 7 bases. The CDR3 consists of 14 residues. Germline-derived CDR1 and CDR2 are MNHEY and SMNVEV (reference sequence). This CDR3 reads CASRRTGVIGGYTF. In nucleotides, the CDR3 is TGTGCCAGCAGGAGGACAGGGGTAATAGGTGGCTACACCTTC.

The V and J genes are TRBV2 and TRBJ2-5; 11 bases agree with TRBD2. The junction had 9 bases not matched to a gene; V was cut back by 5 bases and J by 7 bases. CDR3 size: 15 residues. From germline, CDR1 is SNHLY and CDR2 FYNNEI. The CDR3 sequence is CASSTSGGEVGTQYF. CDR3 nucleotide sequence: TGTGCCAGCAGTACTAGCGGGGGCGAAGTAGGGACCCAGTACTTC.

The chain couples TRBV28 to TRBJ1-6, with TRBD1 matching 9 bases. CDR1 MDHEN and CDR2 SYDVKM come from the germline V gene. V lost 5 bases to trimming and J lost 7 bases; unmatched junction nucleotides: 3. The CDR3 runs to 14 residues. CDR3 nucleotides: TGTGCCAGCAGTACGGGGACAGGGAATTCACCCCTCCACTTT. It is translated as CASSTGTGNSPLHF.

The V gene is TRBV9, the J gene TRBJ2-1; the D gene could be TRBD1 or TRBD2 (5 bases each). The CDR3 spans 15 residues. Germline assignment: CDR1 SGDLS and CDR2 YYNGEE. V lost 3 bases and J 0 bases, leaving 10 bases between the germline ends. CDR3 residues: CASSGGTYSYNEQFF. The CDR3 bases are TGTGCCAGCAGCGGGGGGACGTACTCCTACAATGAGCAGTTCTTC.

The CDR3 spells CASSYTPGEPQHF. The CDR3, as DNA: TGTGCCAGCAGTTACACGCCGGGGGAGCCCCAGCATTTT. The chain couples TRBV6-5 to TRBJ1-5; tentative D call: TRBD1 (5 bases). CDR1 and CDR2 (germline): MNHEY, SVGAGI. The CDR3 totals 13 residues. Trimming stripped 2 bases from V and 8 bases from J, with 10 bases between.

The chain combines TRBV2 with TRBJ1-2; D gene unclear. The CDR3 contains 12 residues. Germline V lookup: CDR1 SNHLY, CDR2 FYNNEI. V gave up 7 bases and J gave up 5 bases, with 11 bases separating them. Here the CDR3 reads CASKSDGYGYTF. The CDR3 DNA is TGTGCCAGCAAATCTGACGGATATGGCTACACCTTC.

In nucleotides, the CDR3 is TGTGCCAGCATCTTGGTGCCGGGCTCTAATGAAAAACTGTTTTTT. This gives the protein CASILVPGSNEKLFF. V and J are TRBV2 and TRBJ1-4; D gene ambiguous. The germline gives CDR1 SNHLY, CDR2 FYNNEI. CDR3 length equals 15 residues. Trimming took off 7 bases at V and 3 bases at J, with 15 bases between the two ends. Complete variable domain (other parts from reference TRBV2 and TRBJ1-4): EPEVTQTPSHQVTQMGQEVILRCVPISNHLYFYWYRQILGQKVEFLVSFYNNEISEKSEIFDDQFSVERPDGSNFTLKIRSTKLEDSAMYFCASILVPGSNEKLFFGSGTQLSVL.

In this sample, this clone turned up once. The chain employs TRBV6-5 and TRBJ1-2, with D perhaps matching TRBD1 (5 bases). Trimming left V 2 bases short and J 2 bases short, with 12 bases between. CDR3 length equals 15 residues. The germline CDR1 and CDR2 sequences are MNHEY and SVGAGI. The CDR3, as DNA: TGTGCCAGCAGTTACGGGGGGGGGACCAACTATGGCTACACCTTC. Encoded protein: CASSYGGGTNYGYTF.

The chain is built from TRBV6-5 and TRBJ1-5; D possibly corresponds to TRBD1 (5 bases). CDR1 and CDR2 (germline): MNHEY, SVGAGI. The CDR3 spans 14 residues. Trimming removed 6 bases at V and 5 bases at J, with 14 bases between. CDR3 in amino acids: CASSPSLGDQPQHF. CDR3 coding DNA: TGTGCCAGCAGCCCATCGCTGGGGGATCAGCCCCAGCATTTT.

CDR3 in DNA: TGTGCCAGCACTTCCTCAGGGGGCCCTAATGAAAAACTGTTTTTT. Amino acids: CASTSSGGPNEKLFF. V gene TRBV28 combines with J gene TRBJ1-4; TRBD1 matches 8 bases. Germline CDR1 and CDR2: MDHEN and SYDVKM. V lost 7 bases and J lost 3; bases outside the gene matches: 7. The CDR3 is 15 amino acids. Using reference TRBV28 and TRBJ1-4 for the parts outside the CDR3, the full variable domain is DVKVTQSSRYLVKRTGEKVFLECVQDMDHENMFWYRQDPGLGLRLIYFSYDVKMKEKGDIPEGYSVSREKKERFSLILESASTNQTSMYLCASTSSGGPNEKLFFGSGTQLSVL.

This clone was seen just once. V and J are TRBV7-9 and TRBJ2-3, with D possibly TRBD1 on 5 matching bases. V lost 4 bases and J 0 bases, leaving 11 bases between the germline ends. CDR1 SEHNR and CDR2 FQNEAQ come from the germline V gene (reference sequence). CDR3 size: 15 residues. CDR3 sequence (DNA): TGTGCCAGCAGCTCCGGACAAGGTAGCACAGATACGCAGTATTTT. Translating it yields CASSSGQGSTDTQYF.

The gene calls are TRBV9 and TRBJ2-1; the D call may be TRBD1 or TRBD2 (5 bases each). Germline V lookup: CDR1 SGDLS, CDR2 YYNGEE. V dropped 0 bases and J dropped 2 bases, with 9 bases sitting between them. The CDR3 runs 15 residues. The CDR3 nucleotides read TGTGCCAGCAGCGTAGATGGGGGTACCTACAATGAGCAGTTCTTC. This codes for CASSVDGGTYNEQFF.

The V and J genes are TRBV7-2 and TRBJ2-2; no reliable D call. With 5 bases removed from V and 0 bases from J, the gap between germline ends came to 7 bases. The CDR3 contains 14 residues. Germline values: CDR1 SGHTA, CDR2 FQGNSA. The CDR3 DNA is TGTGCCAGCAGCCCCCCCCCGAACACCGGGGAGCTGTTTTTT. Translation gives CASSPPPNTGELFF. The full variable domain, in which reference TRBV7-2 and TRBJ2-2 provide the parts outside the CDR3, is GAGVSQSPSNKVTEKGKDVELRCDPISGHTALYWYRQSLGQGLEFLIYFQGNSAPDKSGLPSDRFSAERTGGSVSTLTIQRTQQEDSAVYLCASSPPPNTGELFFGEGSRLTVL.

The chain uses TRBV10-3 and TRBJ2-5, with TRBD2 matching 8 bases. Germline V gives CDR1 ENHRY, CDR2 SYGVKD. The CDR3 has 15 residues. The J segment lost 5 bases and the V segment lost 4 bases, leaving 9 bases of the junction unmatched. CDR3 in amino acids: CAISALADQWETQYF. Here the CDR3 DNA reads TGTGCCATCAGTGCACTAGCGGACCAGTGGGAGACCCAGTACTTC.

This clone appeared a single time. The chain recombines TRBV5-5 with TRBJ2-7, with TRBD2 as a possible D gene (5 bases). The CDR3 has 13 amino acids. V was pared by 3 bases and J by 6 bases, with 13 bases between. Germline V lookup: CDR1 SGHKS, CDR2 YYEKEE (reference sequence). The CDR3, as DNA: TGTGCCAGCAGCTCGGATACGGGGTCCGAGCAGTACGTC. This codes for CASSSDTGSEQYV.

The genes are TRBV9 and TRBJ2-1; D ambiguous. CDR1 is SGDLS, CDR2 YYNGEE, per germline. The CDR3 consists of 15 residues. Trimming shortened V by 2 bases and J by 1 base, and 10 bases separated the two germline ends. The chain's CDR3 is CASSVRERSYNEQFF. Here the CDR3 DNA reads TGTGCCAGCAGCGTCCGTGAAAGGTCCTACAATGAGCAGTTCTTC.

The chain joins TRBV6-6 to TRBJ1-6, with D possibly TRBD1 on 6 matching bases. V was pared by 4 bases and J by 9 bases, with 13 bases between. Germline V lookup: CDR1 MNHNY, CDR2 SVGAGI (reference sequence). This CDR3 contains 14 residues. CDR3 nucleotides: TGTGCCAGCAGTTTAGGAGGGGGAGGTTCACCCCTCCACTTT. Translating it yields CASSLGGGGSPLHF.

DNA for the CDR3: TGTGCCAGTAGTGGTGTCGGGCCGGGGGGGAGAAAGAACACTGAAGCTTTCTTT. Its protein product is CASSGVGPGGRKNTEAFF. The V and J genes are TRBV19 and TRBJ1-1, with D perhaps matching TRBD1 (5 bases). The CDR3 is made up of 18 amino acids. Germline assignment: CDR1 LNHDA and CDR2 SQIVND (reference sequence). V dropped 5 bases and J dropped 1 base, with 23 bases sitting between them.

V is TRBV28 and J is TRBJ1-2; TRBD1 aligns across 8 bases. The CDR3 sequence is 18 residues long. Germline values: CDR1 MDHEN, CDR2 SYDVKM. J was trimmed by 2 bases and V by 4 bases; bases with no gene match: 15. The CDR3 region has the DNA TGTGCCAGCAGTTGGGTGGCAGGGGGCGGCGGGGCCAACTATGGCTACACCTTC. Amino acid sequence: CASSWVAGGGGANYGYTF.

The chain couples TRBV7-9 to TRBJ1-5; D gene ambiguous. Germline V gene lookup returns CDR1 SEHNR and CDR2 FQNEAQ (reference sequence). Trimming shortened V by 3 bases and J by 3 bases, and 9 bases separated the two germline ends. There are 14 residues in the CDR3. The CDR3 DNA sequence: TGTGCCAGCAGCTTGATGCAGGTCAATCAGCCCCAGCATTTT. This encodes CASSLMQVNQPQHF.